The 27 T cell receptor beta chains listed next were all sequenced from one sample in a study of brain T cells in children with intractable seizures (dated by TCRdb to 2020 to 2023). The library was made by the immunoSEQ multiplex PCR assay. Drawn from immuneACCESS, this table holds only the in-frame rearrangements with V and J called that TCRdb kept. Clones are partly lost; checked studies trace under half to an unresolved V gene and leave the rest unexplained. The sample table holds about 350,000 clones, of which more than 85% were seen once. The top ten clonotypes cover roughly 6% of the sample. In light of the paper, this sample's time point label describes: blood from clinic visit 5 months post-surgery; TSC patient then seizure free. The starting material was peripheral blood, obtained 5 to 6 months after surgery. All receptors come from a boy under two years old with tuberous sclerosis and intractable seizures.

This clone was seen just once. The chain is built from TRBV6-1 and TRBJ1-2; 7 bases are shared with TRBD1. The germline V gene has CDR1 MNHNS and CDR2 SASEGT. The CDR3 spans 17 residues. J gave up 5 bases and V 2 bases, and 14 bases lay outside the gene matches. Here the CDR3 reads CASSERDGQAILYGYTF. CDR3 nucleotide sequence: TGTGCCAGCAGTGAAAGGGATGGACAGGCGATACTTTATGGCTACACCTTC.

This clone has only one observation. This chain's CDR3 is CASSQPLEPYYGYTF. CDR3 sequence (DNA): TGCGCCAGCAGCCAACCCCTCGAGCCTTACTATGGCTACACCTTC. The V call is TRBV4-1, the J call TRBJ1-2, with D hard to call. The CDR3 loop spans 15 amino acids. CDR1 and CDR2 (germline): MGHRA, YSYEKL. Between the trimmed V and J ends, which lost 2 bases and 3 bases, there was a span of 13 bases.

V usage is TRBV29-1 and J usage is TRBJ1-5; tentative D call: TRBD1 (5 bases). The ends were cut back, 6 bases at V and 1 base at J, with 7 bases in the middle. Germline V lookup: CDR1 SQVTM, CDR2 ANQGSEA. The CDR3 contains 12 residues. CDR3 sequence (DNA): TGCAGCGTCCGGGACAGCAATCAGCCCCAGCATTTT. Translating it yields CSVRDSNQPQHF.

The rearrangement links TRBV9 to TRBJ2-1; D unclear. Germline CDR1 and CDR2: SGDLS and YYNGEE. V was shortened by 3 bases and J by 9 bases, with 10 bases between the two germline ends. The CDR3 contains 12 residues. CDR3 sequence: CASSDLVGEQFF. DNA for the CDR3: TGTGCCAGCAGCGACTTAGTGGGTGAGCAGTTCTTC.

CDR3 region: CASSSSRRNNQPQHF. The DNA of the CDR3 is TGTGCCAGCAGTTCTTCTCGGCGGAATAATCAGCCCCAGCATTTT. This chain joins TRBV28 and TRBJ1-5; D ambiguous. The germline V and J ends were trimmed by 4 bases and 4 bases, with 14 bases remaining between them. Looked up from germline, CDR1 is MDHEN and CDR2 is SYDVKM. There are 15 residues in the CDR3.

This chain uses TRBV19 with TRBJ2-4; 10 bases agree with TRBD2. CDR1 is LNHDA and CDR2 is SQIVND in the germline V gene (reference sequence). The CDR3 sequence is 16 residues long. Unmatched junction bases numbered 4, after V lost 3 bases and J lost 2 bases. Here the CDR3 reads CASSIKRGGTKNIQYF. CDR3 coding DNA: TGTGCCAGTAGTATTAAGCGGGGGGGGACCAAAAACATTCAGTACTTC.

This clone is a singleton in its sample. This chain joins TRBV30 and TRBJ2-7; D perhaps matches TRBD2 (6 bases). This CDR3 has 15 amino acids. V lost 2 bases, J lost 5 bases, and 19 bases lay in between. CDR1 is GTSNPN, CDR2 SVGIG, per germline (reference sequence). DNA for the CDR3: TGTGCCTGGAGTTTGGGACTGCCGCAAGGGAACGAGCAGTACTTC. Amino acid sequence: CAWSLGLPQGNEQYF.

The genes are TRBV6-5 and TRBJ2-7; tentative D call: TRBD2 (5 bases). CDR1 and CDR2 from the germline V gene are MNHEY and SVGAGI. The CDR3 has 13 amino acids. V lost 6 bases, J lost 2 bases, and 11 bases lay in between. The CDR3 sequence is CASSRGSTYEQYF. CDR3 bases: TGTGCCAGCAGCCGAGGGTCCACCTACGAGCAGTACTTC.

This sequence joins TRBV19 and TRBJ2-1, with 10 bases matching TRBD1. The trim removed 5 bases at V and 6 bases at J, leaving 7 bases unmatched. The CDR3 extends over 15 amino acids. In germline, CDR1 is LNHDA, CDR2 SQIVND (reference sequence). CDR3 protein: CASSPGTGVGNEQFF. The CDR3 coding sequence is TGTGCCAGTAGTCCCGGGACAGGGGTAGGCAATGAGCAGTTCTTC.

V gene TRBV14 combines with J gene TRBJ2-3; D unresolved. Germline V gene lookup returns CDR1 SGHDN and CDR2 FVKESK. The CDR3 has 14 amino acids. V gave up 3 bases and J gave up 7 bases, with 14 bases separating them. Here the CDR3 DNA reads TGTGCCAGCAGCCAGGGGAACCTCGGTAATACGCAGTATTTT. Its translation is CASSQGNLGNTQYF.

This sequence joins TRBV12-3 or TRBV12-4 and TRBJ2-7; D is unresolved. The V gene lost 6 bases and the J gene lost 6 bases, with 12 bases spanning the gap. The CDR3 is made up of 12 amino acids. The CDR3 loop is CASSHRVFEQYF. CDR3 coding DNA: TGTGCCAGCAGCCATAGGGTGTTCGAGCAGTACTTC.

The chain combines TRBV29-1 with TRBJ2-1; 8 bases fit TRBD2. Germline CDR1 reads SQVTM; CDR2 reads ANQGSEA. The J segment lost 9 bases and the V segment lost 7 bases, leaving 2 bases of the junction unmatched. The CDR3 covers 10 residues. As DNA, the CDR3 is TGCAGCGCCAGCGGGAGTGAGCAGTTCTTC. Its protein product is CSASGSEQFF.

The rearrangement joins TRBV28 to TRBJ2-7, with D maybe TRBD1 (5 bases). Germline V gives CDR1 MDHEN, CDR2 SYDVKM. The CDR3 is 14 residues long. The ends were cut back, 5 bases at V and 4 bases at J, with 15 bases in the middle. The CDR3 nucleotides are TGTGCCAGCAGTCGGCATGTCAGGGCTTACGAGCAGTACTTC. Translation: CASSRHVRAYEQYF.

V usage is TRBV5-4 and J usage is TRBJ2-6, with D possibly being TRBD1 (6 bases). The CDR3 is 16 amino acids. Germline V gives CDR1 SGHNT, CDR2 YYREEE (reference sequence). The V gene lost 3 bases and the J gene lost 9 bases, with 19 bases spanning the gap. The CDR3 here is CASSSMGQGPLNVLTF. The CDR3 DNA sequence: TGTGCCAGCAGCTCCATGGGACAAGGCCCTCTCAACGTCCTGACTTTC.

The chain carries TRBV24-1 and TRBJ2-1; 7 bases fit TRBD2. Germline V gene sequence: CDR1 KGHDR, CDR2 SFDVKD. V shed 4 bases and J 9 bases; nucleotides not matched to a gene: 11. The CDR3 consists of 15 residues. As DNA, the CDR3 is TGTGCCACCAGTGACCTCACCGGACTAGTCAGTGAGCAGTTCTTC. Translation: CATSDLTGLVSEQFF.

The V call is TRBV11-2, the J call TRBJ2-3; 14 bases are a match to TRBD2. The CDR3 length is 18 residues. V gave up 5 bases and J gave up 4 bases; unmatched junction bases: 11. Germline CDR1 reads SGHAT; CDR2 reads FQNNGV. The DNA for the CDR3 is TGTGCCAGCAGCGCCCCCCGACTAGCGGGAGGGCCCCCAGATACGCAGTATTTT. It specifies CASSAPRLAGGPPDTQYF.

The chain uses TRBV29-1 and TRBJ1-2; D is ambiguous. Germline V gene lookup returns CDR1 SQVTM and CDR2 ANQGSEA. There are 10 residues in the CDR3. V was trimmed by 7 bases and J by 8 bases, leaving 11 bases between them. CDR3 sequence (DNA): TGCAGCGCCGACTTGGGGGGCTACACCTTC. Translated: CSADLGGYTF.

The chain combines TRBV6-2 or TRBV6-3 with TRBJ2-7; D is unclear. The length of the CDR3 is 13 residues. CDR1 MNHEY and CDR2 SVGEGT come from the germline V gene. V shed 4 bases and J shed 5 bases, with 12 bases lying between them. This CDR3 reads CASSSGPDDEQYF. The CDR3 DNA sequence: TGTGCCAGCAGTTCCGGCCCGGACGACGAGCAGTACTTC.

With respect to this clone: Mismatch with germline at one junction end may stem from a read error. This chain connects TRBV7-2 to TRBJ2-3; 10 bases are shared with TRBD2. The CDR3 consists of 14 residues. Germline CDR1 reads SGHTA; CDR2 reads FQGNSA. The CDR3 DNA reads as TGTGCCAGCAGCCTAGCGGGAGCGCTGAATACGCAGTATTTT. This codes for CASSLAGALNTQYF.

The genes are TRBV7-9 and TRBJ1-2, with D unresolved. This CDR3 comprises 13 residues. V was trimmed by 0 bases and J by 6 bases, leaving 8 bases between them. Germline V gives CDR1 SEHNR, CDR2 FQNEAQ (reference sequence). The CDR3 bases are TGTGCCAGCAGCTTAGCAGGGAAGGATGGCTACACCTTC. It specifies CASSLAGKDGYTF.

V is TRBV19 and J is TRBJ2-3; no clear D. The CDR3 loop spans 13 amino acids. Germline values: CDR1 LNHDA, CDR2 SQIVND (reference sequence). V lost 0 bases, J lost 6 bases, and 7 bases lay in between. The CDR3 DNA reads TGTGCCAGTAGTATAGAGACGGTGGATACGCAGTATTTT. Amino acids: CASSIETVDTQYF. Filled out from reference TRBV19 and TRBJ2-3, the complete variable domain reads DGGITQSPKYLFRKEGQNVTLSCEQNLNHDAMYWYRQDPGQGLRLIYYSQIVNDFQKGDIAEGYSVSREKKESFPLTVTSAQKNPTAFYLCASSIETVDTQYFGPGTRLTVL.

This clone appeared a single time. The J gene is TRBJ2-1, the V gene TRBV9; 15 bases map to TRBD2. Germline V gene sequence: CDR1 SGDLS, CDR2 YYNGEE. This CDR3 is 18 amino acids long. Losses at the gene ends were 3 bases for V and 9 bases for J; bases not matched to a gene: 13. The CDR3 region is CASSEGTSGRPHPGEQFF. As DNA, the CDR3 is TGTGCCAGCAGCGAGGGGACTAGCGGGAGGCCGCACCCCGGTGAGCAGTTCTTC.

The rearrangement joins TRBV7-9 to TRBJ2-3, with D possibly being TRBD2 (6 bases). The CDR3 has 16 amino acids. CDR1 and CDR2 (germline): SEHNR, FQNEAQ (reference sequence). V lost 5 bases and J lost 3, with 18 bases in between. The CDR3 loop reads CASSPYRGSRTDTQYF. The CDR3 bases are TGTGCCAGCAGCCCTTATCGGGGGAGCAGGACAGATACGCAGTATTTT.

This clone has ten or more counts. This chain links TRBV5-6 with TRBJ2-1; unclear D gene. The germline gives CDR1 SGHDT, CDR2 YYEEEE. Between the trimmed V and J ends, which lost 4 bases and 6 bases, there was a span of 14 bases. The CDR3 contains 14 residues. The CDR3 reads CASSRDLIRNEQFF. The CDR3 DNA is TGTGCCAGCAGCCGAGACTTAATACGCAATGAGCAGTTCTTC.

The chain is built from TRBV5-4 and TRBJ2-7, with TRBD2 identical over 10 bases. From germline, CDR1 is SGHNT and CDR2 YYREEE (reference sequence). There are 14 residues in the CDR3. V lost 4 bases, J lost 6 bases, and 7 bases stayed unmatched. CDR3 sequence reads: CASSQWTSGGEQYF. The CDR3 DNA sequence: TGTGCCAGCAGCCAGTGGACTAGCGGTGGCGAGCAGTACTTC.

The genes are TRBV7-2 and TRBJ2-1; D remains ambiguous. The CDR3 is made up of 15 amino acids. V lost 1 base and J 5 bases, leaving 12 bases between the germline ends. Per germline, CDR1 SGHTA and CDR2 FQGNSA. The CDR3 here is CASSLVDLGHNEQFF. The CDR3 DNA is TGTGCCAGCAGCTTAGTAGACCTAGGCCACAATGAGCAGTTCTTC.

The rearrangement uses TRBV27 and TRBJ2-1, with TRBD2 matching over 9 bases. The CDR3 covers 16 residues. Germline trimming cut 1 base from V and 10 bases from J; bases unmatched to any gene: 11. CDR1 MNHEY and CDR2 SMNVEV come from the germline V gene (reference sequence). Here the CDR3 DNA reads TGTGCCAGCAGTTTATTGACTAGCGGCTCTGTTGGGGAGCAGTTCTTC. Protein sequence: CASSLLTSGSVGEQFF.